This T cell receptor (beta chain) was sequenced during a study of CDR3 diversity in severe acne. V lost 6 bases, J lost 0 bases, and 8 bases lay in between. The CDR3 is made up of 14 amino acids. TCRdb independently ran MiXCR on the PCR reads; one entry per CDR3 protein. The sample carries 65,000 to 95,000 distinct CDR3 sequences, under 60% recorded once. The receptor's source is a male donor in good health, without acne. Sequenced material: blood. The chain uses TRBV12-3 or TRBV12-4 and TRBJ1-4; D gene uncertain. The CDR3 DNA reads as TGTGCCAGCAGATCGACGGCAACTAATGAAAAACTGTTTTTT. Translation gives CASRSTATNEKLFF.